The 8 T cell receptor beta chains below were found in one sample sequenced in a study of blood T cell repertoires in COVID-19. The table came from immunoSEQ multiplex PCR; TCRdb's copy has only in-frame clones and leaves some out. This repertoire shows about 85,000 clones, around 88% found once; its top ten account for less than 6.5%. The source material was peripheral blood. These receptors came from a man between 60 and 70 years old with acute or convalescent COVID-19.

This clone ranks as medium-sized. The CDR3 nucleotides read TGTGCCAGCAGCCAGGGGTTGGGTCAGGGGATCTACAATGAGCAGTTCTTC. It specifies CASSQGLGQGIYNEQFF. The chain carries TRBV3-1 (or the pseudogene TRBV3-2) and TRBJ2-1; weak D call: TRBD1 (6 bases). CDR1 and CDR2 (germline): LGHDT, YNNKEL (reference sequence). Trimming removed 3 bases from V and 3 bases from J, with 18 bases in between. The CDR3 has 17 residues.

V gene TRBV11-2 combines with J gene TRBJ2-5, with D possibly TRBD1 on 6 matching bases. Trimming pared 4 bases from V and 1 base from J, leaving 19 bases between. The CDR3 contains 17 residues. Germline lookup yields CDR1 SGHAT and CDR2 FQNNGV. The CDR3 DNA reads TGTGCCAGCAGCTCCCCCTCCGGGACACTTTTCCAAGAGACCCAGTACTTC. Translated, it gives CASSSPSGTLFQETQYF.

This chain links TRBV30 with TRBJ1-3; D is undetermined. The germline V and J ends were trimmed by 5 bases and 0 bases, with 11 bases remaining between them. There are 14 residues in the CDR3. Germline assignment: CDR1 GTSNPN and CDR2 SVGIG (reference sequence). The CDR3 here is CAWAASSSGNTIYF. CDR3 in DNA: TGTGCCTGGGCCGCGTCGAGCTCTGGAAACACCATATATTTT.

The V gene is TRBV9, the J gene TRBJ2-1, with unresolved D. CDR1 and CDR2 from the germline V gene are SGDLS and YYNGEE. The germline V and J ends were trimmed by 4 bases and 4 bases, with 9 bases remaining between them. This CDR3 has 13 residues. CDR3 DNA: TGTGCCAGCAGCTCCTCCGGGTACAATGAGCAGTTCTTC. It codes for CASSSSGYNEQFF.

The V gene is TRBV5-6, the J gene TRBJ1-2; D is unresolved. CDR3 length: 14 residues. V lost 2 bases to trimming and J lost 0 bases, with 8 bases between them. CDR1 SGHDT and CDR2 YYEEEE come from the germline V gene. The CDR3 here is CASSLSGTNYGYTF. CDR3 sequence (DNA): TGTGCCAGCAGCTTATCGGGGACTAACTATGGCTACACCTTC.

The chain recombines TRBV7-2 with TRBJ1-6; D is unclear. The CDR3 loop spans 12 amino acids. CDR1 and CDR2 from the germline V gene are SGHTA and FQGNSA. V gave up 4 bases and J gave up 7 bases, with 5 bases separating them. In DNA form, the CDR3 reads TGTGCCAGCAGCTCTTTAAATTCACCCCTCCACTTT. It translates to CASSSLNSPLHF.

This chain uses TRBV27 with TRBJ2-2; 7 nucleotides agree with TRBD1. Trimming cost V 2 bases and J 6 bases; bases outside gene matches: 0. This CDR3 contains 13 residues. Germline CDR1 and CDR2: MNHEY and SMNVEV (reference sequence). CDR3 bases: TGTGCCAGCAGTTTAAGGGGGCCCGGGGAGCTGTTTTTT. Translation: CASSLRGPGELFF.

This rearrangement joins TRBV9 to TRBJ1-2; TRBD1 is a possible D gene (6 bases). V shed 4 bases and J shed 4 bases, with 14 bases lying between them. The V gene's germline CDR1 is SGDLS and CDR2 YYNGEE. The CDR3 has 14 residues. The CDR3 DNA reads TGTGCCAGCAGCTCGAAGGGACATTCCTATGGCTACACCTTC. Protein product: CASSSKGHSYGYTF.